This TCR beta chain comes out of a study of T cell responses to AZD1222 COVID-19 vaccine. Findings and limits, study-wide: As reported, nearly half of all spike-specific TCRs target variant regions that are unmutated. Donors were mostly white British, more females; clonal diversity possibly underestimated. Spike regions recognized by vaccine-associated CD4 TCRs spanned the protein, led by 160-218 and 743-854.

Some clones are missing from TCRdb's copy, which holds only in-frame ones; the method was immunoSEQ multiplex PCR. The data hold 150,000 to 200,000 clones, with roughly 94% observed a single time. Trimming pared 1 base from V and 5 bases from J, leaving 17 bases between. CDR1 is LNHDA, CDR2 SQIVND, per germline (reference sequence). CDR3 size: 16 residues. To note about this clone: Its target is unknown.

The chain employs TRBV19 and TRBJ2-5; D possibly matches TRBD1 or TRBD2 (6 bases each). The starting material was peripheral blood, obtained 28 days after the second AZD1222 dose. The sequence derives from an adult who received the AZD1222 COVID-19 vaccine. The DNA for the CDR3 is TGTGCCAGTAGTATAGGGCTATCCCTAGGGGGGGAGACCCAGTACTTC. This gives the protein CASSIGLSLGGETQYF.